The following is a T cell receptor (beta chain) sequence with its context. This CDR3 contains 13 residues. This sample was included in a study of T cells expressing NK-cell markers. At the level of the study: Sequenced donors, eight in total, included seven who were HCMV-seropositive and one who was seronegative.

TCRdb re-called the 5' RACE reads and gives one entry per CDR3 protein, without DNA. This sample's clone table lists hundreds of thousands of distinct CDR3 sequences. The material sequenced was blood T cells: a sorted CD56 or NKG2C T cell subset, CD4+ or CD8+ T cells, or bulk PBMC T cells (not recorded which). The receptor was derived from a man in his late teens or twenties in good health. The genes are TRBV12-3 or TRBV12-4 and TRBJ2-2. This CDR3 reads CASSLAASGELFF.